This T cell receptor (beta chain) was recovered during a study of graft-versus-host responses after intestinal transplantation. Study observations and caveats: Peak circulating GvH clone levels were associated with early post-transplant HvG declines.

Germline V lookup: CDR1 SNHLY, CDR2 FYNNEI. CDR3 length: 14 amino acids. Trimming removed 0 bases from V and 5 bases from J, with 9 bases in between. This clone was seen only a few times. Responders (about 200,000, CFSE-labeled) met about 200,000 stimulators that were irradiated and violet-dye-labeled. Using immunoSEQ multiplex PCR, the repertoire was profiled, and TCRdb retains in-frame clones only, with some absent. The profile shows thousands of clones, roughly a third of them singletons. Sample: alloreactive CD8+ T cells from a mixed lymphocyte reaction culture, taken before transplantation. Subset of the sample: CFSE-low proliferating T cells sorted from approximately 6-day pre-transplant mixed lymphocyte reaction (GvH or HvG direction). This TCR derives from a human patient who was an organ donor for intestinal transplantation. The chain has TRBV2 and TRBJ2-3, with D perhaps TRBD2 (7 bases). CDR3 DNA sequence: TGTGCCAGCAGTGAAGCGCGGGGGCTAGATACGCAGTATTTT. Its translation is CASSEARGLDTQYF.